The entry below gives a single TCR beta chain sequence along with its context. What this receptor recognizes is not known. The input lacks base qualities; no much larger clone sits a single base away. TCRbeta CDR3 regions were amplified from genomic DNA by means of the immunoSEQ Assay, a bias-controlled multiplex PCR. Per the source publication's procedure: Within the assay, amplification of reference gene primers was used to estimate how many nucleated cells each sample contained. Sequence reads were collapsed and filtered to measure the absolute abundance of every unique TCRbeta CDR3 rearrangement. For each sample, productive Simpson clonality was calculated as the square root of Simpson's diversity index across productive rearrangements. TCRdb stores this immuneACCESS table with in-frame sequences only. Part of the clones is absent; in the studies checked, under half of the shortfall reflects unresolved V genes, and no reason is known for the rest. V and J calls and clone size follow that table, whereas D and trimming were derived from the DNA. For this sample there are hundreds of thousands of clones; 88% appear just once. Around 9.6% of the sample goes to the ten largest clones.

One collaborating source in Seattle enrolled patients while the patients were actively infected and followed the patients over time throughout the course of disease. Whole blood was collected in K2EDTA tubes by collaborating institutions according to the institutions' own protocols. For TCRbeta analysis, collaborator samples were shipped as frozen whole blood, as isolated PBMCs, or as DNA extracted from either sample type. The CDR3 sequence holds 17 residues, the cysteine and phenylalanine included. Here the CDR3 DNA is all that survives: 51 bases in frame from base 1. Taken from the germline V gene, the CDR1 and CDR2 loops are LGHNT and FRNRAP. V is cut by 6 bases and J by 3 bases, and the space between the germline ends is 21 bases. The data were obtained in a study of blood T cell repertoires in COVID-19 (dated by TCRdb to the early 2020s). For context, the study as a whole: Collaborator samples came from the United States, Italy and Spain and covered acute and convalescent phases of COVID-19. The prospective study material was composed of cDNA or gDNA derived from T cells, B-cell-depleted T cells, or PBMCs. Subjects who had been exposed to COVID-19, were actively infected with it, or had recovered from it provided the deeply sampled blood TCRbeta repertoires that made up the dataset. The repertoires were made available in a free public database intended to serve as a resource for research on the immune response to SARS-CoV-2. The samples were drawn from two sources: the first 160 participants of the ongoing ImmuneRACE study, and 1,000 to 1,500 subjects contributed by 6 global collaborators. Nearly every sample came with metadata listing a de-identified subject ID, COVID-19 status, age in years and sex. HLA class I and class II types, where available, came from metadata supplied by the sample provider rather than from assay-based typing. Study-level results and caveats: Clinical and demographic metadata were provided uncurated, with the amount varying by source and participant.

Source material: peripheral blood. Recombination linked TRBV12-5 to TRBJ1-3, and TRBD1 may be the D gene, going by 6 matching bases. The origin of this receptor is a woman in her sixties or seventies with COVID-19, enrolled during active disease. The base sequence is TGTGCTAGTGGCCTCAAATGGACAGCAAGATTTGGAAACACCATATATTTT. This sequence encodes CASGLKWTARFGNTIYF.